This TCR beta chain was sequenced in a study of identical twins. Study-level results: When twins shared out-of-frame alpha sequences, those sequences had excess low generation probability. The abundant beta clonotypes from cord blood had fewer insertions, and memory repertoires had none of this.

This clonotype was seen at least ten times. The antigen is unknown. Template switching added a universal primer binding site, and final cDNA carried unique molecular identifiers. MiXCR was run by TCRdb on the 5' RACE reads, yielding one entry per CDR3 protein. The table shows fewer than 250,000 distinct CDR3 sequences, with 6% to 9% occurring only once. J lost 10 bases, V lost 2 bases, and 5 bases had no gene match. CDR1 and CDR2 (germline): SGHDT, YYEEEE. The CDR3 has 13 residues. These data were also reused for a study on yellow fever vaccine responses in identical twins.

The sequence was collected from a woman under 30 in good health. The material sequenced was memory (CD45RO+) T cells sorted from blood. This chain joins TRBV5-6 and TRBJ2-1; TRBD2 agrees at 8 bases. For the CDR3, the DNA is TGTGCCAGCAGCTTCCGGGGGGGGTGGGAGCAGTTCTTC. It yields the protein CASSFRGGWEQFF.